The source of this T cell receptor beta chain is a study of cytomegalovirus exposure and HLA in healthy donors. In regard to this clone: Its antigen is still unknown.

V lost 0 bases to trimming and J lost 3 bases, with 9 bases between them. Germline CDR1 SGHVS, CDR2 FNYEAQ. The CDR3 is 14 residues long. Study-wide results and limits: In a later analysis, DRB1 alleles had the most associated TCRs; HLA-C alleles the fewest.

13 Jbeta primers and 60 Vbeta primers were used for the PCR. Assay used: immunoSEQ multiplex PCR; TCRdb lists only in-frame clones, some missing. The data contain 100,000 to 150,000 clones, 65% to 90% of them singletons. The sample was PBMCs. This clonotype was obtained from a girl aged 2 to 9 in good health and CMV-seronegative. V gene TRBV7-6 combines with J gene TRBJ2-7; D uncertain. The CDR3 DNA is TGTGCCAGCAGCTTAGCAGCCATGAGCTACGAGCAGTACTTC. Protein: CASSLAAMSYEQYF. The full variable domain, with the rest looked up from reference TRBV7-6 and TRBJ2-7, is GAGVSQSPRYKVTKRGQDVALRCDPISGHVSLYWYRQALGQGPEFLTYFNYEAQQDKSGLPNDRFSAERPEGSISTLTIQRTEQRDSAMYRCASSLAAMSYEQYFGPGTRLTVT.